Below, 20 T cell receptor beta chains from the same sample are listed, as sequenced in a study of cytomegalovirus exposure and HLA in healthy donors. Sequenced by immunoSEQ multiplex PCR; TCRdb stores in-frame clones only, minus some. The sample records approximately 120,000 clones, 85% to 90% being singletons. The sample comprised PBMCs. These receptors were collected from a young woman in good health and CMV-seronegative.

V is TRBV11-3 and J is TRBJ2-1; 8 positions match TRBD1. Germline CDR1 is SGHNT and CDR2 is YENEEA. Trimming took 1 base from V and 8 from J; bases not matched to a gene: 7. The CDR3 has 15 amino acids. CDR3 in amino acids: CASSLGSGGWHEQFF. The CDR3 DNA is TGTGCCAGCAGCTTAGGCTCAGGGGGCTGGCATGAGCAGTTCTTC.

CDR3 DNA sequence: TGTGCCAGCAGCCCGGACAGGGCTGGCTACGAGCAGTACTTC. The encoded protein is CASSPDRAGYEQYF. The V gene is TRBV5-4, the J gene TRBJ2-7; TRBD1 matches 8 bases. CDR3 length: 14 amino acids. Germline values: CDR1 SGHNT, CDR2 YYREEE (reference sequence). The V segment lost 4 bases and the J segment 3 bases; nucleotides outside the gene matches: 6.

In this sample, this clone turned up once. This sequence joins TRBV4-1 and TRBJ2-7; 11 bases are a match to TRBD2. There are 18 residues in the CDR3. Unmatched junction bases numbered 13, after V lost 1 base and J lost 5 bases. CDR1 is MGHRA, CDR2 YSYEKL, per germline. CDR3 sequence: CASSQGFGLAGGSHEQYF. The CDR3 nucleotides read TGCGCCAGCAGCCAAGGGTTTGGCCTAGCGGGAGGATCCCACGAGCAGTACTTC.

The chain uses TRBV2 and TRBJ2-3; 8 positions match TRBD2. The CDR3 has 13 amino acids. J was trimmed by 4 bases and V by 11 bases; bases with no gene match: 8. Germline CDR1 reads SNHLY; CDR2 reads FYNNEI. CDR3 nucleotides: TGTGCCGGAATCGGGAGGGAGGCAGATACGCAGTATTTT. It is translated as CAGIGREADTQYF.

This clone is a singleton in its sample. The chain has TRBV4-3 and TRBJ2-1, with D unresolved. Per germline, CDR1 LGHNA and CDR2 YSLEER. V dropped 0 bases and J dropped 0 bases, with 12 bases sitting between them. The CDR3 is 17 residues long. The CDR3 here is CASSQDNPPSSYNEQFF. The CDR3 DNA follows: TGCGCCAGCAGCCAAGATAACCCTCCGAGCTCCTACAATGAGCAGTTCTTC.

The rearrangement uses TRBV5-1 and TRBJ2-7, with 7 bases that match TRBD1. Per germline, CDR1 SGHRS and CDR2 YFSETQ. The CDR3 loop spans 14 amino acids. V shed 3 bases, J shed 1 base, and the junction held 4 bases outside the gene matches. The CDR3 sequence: CASSSPDRSYEQYF. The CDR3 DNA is TGCGCCAGCAGCTCTCCGGACAGGTCCTACGAGCAGTACTTC.

The DNA of the CDR3 is TGTGCCTGGAAAAGAGCGGGCGGAGACAATGAGCAGTTCTTC. This translates into CAWKRAGGDNEQFF. The V call is TRBV30, the J call TRBJ2-1, with a possible D match to TRBD2 (6 bases). This CDR3 has 14 amino acids. Germline lookup yields CDR1 GTSNPN and CDR2 SVGIG (reference sequence). V lost 4 bases and J 5 bases, leaving 15 bases between the germline ends.

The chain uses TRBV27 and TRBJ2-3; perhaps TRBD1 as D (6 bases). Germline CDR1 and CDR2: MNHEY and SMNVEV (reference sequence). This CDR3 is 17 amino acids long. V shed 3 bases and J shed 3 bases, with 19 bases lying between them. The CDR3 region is CASSLGATSQITDTQYF. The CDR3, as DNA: TGTGCCAGCAGTTTGGGGGCAACCAGCCAAATTACAGATACGCAGTATTTT.

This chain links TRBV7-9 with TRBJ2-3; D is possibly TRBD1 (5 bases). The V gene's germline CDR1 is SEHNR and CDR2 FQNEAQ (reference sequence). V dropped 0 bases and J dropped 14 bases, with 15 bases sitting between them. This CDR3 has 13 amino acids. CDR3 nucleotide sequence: TGTGCCAGCAGCTTAGCCTCCAGGGATGTGGGGTATTTT. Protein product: CASSLASRDVGYF. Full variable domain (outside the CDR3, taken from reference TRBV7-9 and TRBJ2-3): DTGVSQNPRHKITKRGQNVTFRCDPISEHNRLYWYRQTLGQGPEFLTYFQNEAQLEKSRLLSDRFSAERPKGSFSTLEIQRTEQGDSAMYLCASSLASRDVGYFGPGTRLTVL.

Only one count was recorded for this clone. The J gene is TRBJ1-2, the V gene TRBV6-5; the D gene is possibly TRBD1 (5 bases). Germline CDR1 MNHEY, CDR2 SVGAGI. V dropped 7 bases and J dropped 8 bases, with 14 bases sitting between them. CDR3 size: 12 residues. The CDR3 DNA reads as TGTGCCAGCACCCAAAGGGGAGGCGGCTACACCTTC. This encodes CASTQRGGGYTF.

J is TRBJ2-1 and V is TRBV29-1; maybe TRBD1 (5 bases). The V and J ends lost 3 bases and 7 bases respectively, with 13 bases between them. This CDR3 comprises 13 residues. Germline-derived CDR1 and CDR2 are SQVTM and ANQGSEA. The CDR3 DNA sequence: TGCAGCGTTGACGGGCAGGGAATAAATGAGCAGTTCTTC. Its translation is CSVDGQGINEQFF.

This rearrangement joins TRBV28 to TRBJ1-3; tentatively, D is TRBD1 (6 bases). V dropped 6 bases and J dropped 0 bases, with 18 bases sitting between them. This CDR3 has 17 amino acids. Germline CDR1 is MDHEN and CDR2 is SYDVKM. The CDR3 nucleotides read TGTGCCAGCAGCCCAGGCGGGGGCGTACTCTCTGGAAACACCATATATTTT. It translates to CASSPGGGVLSGNTIYF.

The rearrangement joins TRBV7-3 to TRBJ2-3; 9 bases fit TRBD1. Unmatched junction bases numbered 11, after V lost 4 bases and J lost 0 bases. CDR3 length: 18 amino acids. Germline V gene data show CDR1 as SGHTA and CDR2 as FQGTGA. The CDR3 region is CASSSPGQGWKSTDTQYF. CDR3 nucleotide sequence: TGTGCCAGCAGCTCGCCGGGACAGGGTTGGAAAAGCACAGATACGCAGTATTTT.

This chain's CDR3 is CASSLAGTSGGKIQETQYF. In nucleotides, the CDR3 is TGTGCCAGCAGCTTAGCCGGGACTAGCGGGGGGAAAATCCAAGAGACCCAGTACTTC. The V call is TRBV7-2, the J call TRBJ2-5; 15 nucleotides align to TRBD2. V gave up 0 bases and J gave up 1 base; unmatched junction bases: 6. The V gene's germline CDR1 is SGHTA and CDR2 FQGNSA. The CDR3 is 19 amino acids.

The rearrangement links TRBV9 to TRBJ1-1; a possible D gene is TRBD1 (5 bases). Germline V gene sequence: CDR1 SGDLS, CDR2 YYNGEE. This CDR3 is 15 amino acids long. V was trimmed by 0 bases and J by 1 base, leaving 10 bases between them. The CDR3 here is CASSVAGEPNTEAFF. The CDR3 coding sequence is TGTGCCAGCAGCGTAGCGGGGGAACCGAACACTGAAGCTTTCTTT.

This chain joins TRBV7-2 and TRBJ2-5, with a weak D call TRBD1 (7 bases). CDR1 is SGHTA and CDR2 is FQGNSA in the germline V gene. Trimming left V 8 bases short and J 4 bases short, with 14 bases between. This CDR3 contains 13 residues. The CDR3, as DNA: TGTGCCAGCGCCCGACAGGGAGGAGAGACCCAGTACTTC. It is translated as CASARQGGETQYF. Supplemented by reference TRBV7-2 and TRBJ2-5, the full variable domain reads GAGVSQSPSNKVTEKGKDVELRCDPISGHTALYWYRQSLGQGLEFLIYFQGNSAPDKSGLPSDRFSAERTGGSVSTLTIQRTQQEDSAVYLCASARQGGETQYFGPGTRLLVL.

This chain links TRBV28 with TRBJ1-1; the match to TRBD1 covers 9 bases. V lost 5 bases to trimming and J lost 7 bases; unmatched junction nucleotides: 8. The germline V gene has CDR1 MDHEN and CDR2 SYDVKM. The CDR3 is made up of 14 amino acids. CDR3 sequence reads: CASSPGQGRLEAFF. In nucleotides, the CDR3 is TGTGCCAGCAGTCCCGGACAGGGGCGCCTTGAAGCTTTCTTT.

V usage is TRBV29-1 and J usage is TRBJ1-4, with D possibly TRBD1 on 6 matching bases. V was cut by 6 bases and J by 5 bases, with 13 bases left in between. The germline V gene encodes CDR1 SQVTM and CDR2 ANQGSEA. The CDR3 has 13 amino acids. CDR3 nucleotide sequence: TGCAGCGTCGCCGGGACAATCAATGAAAAACTGTTTTTT. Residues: CSVAGTINEKLFF.

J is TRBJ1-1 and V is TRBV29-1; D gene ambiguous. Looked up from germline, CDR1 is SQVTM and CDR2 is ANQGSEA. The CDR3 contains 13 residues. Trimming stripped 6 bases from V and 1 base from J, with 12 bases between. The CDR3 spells CSVKHHANTEAFF. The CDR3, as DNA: TGCAGCGTAAAACACCACGCGAACACTGAAGCTTTCTTT.

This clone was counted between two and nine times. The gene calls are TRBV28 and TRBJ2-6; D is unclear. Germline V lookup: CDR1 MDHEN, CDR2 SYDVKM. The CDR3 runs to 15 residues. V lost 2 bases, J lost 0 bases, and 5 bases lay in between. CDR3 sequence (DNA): TGTGCCAGCAGTTTAGGGCTCTCTGGGGCCAACGTCCTGACTTTC. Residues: CASSLGLSGANVLTF.